This T cell receptor (beta chain) originates from a study of post-analysis software for immune sequencing data. Overall study findings and caveats: Several TRBV segments, TRBV5-6, TRBV5-1 and TRBV20-1 among them, were found more frequent in patients than controls. Compared with controls, patients showed significantly lower normalized Chao1 diversity.

Trimming removed 4 bases at V and 3 bases at J, with 7 bases between. The CDR3 length is 13 residues. Germline lookup yields CDR1 MNHNY and CDR2 SVGAGI (reference sequence). Incorporated into the TCR beta cDNA libraries were unique molecular identifiers, which served to reduce PCR and sequencing biases. TCRdb passed the PCR reads through MiXCR, listing each CDR3 protein once. This table has 450,000 or so distinct CDR3 sequences, 45% appearing once. This clonotype occurred a few times. Its cognate antigen is unknown. The sequenced material came from blood. The chain uses TRBV6-6 and TRBJ2-1; D gene unclear. This sequence originates from a girl aged 10-17 years with multiple sclerosis. The CDR3 nucleotides are TGTGCCAGCAGTTCAACAGACTACAATGAGCAGTTCTTC. This codes for CASSSTDYNEQFF.